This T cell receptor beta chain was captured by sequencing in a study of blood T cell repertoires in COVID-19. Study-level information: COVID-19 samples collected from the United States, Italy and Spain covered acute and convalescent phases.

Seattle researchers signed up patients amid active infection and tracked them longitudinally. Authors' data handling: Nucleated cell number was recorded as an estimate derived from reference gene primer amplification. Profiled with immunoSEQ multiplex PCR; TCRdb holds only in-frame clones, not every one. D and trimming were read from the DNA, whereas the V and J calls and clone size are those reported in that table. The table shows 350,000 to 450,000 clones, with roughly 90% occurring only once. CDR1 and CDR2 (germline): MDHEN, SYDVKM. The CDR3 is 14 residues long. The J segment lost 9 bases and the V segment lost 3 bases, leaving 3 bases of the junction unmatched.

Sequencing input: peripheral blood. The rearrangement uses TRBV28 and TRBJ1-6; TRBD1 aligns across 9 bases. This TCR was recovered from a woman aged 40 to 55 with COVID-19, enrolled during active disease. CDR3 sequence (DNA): TGTGCCAGCAGTTTGAGGACAGGGGTTTCACCCCTCCACTTT. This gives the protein CASSLRTGVSPLHF. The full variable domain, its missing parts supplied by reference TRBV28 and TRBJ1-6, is DVKVTQSSRYLVKRTGEKVFLECVQDMDHENMFWYRQDPGLGLRLIYFSYDVKMKEKGDIPEGYSVSREKKERFSLILESASTNQTSMYLCASSLRTGVSPLHFGNGTRLTVT.